These 21 T cell receptor beta chains came from one sample sequenced in a study of T cell responses to AZD1222 COVID-19 vaccine. The data were produced by immunoSEQ multiplex PCR, yet TCRdb's version contains in-frame clones alone and is incomplete. The data hold 180,000 or so clones, with 92% observed a single time. The material sequenced was peripheral blood, taken 28 days after the second AZD1222 dose. The receptors come from an adult who received the AZD1222 COVID-19 vaccine.

The chain joins TRBV30 to TRBJ1-1; possible D gene TRBD1, 6 bases. There are 12 residues in the CDR3. Trimming stripped 5 bases from V and 1 base from J, with 8 bases between. CDR1 and CDR2 (germline): GTSNPN, SVGIG (reference sequence). The CDR3 DNA reads TGTGCCTGGGGCAGGGGGAACACTGAAGCTTTCTTT. Translation: CAWGRGNTEAFF.

This chain uses TRBV18 with TRBJ1-2; TRBD1 might be the D (6 bases). Germline V gives CDR1 KGHSH, CDR2 LQKENI. V was clipped by 1 base and J by 3 bases, with 18 bases between them. This CDR3 is built from 17 residues. CDR3 nucleotide sequence: TGTGCCAGCTCACCACTCCGGGCACAGGGTACCGACTATGGCTACACCTTC. Translating it yields CASSPLRAQGTDYGYTF.

This clone was found once. V usage is TRBV5-1 and J usage is TRBJ1-2; TRBD1 matches 8 bases. The germline gives CDR1 SGHRS, CDR2 YFSETQ. The CDR3 contains 14 residues. V was pared by 7 bases and J by 6 bases, with 11 bases of the junction left unmatched. CDR3 in amino acids: CASRSTGQGDGYTF. DNA for the CDR3: TGCGCCAGCCGGTCTACCGGACAGGGAGATGGCTACACCTTC. The whole variable domain, filled in from reference TRBV5-1 and TRBJ1-2, reads KAGVTQTPRYLIKTRGQQVTLSCSPISGHRSVSWYQQTPGQGLQFLFEYFSETQRNKGNFPGRFSGRQFSNSRSEMNVSTLELGDSALYLCASRSTGQGDGYTFGSGTRLTVV.

This chain uses TRBV30 with TRBJ1-5; 8 bases are shared with TRBD1. In germline, CDR1 is GTSNPN, CDR2 SVGIG (reference sequence). Germline trimming cut 2 bases from V and 0 bases from J; bases unmatched to any gene: 3. The CDR3 totals 15 residues. CDR3 sequence: CAWSRQGHSNQPQHF. The CDR3 DNA reads TGTGCCTGGAGTCGACAGGGGCATAGCAATCAGCCCCAGCATTTT.

The chain is built from TRBV6-1 and TRBJ1-5, with D maybe TRBD1 (6 bases). The CDR3 has 15 amino acids. CDR1 and CDR2 (germline): MNHNS, SASEGT. The V end was cut by 3 bases, the J end by 0 bases, with 9 bases between. The CDR3 bases are TGTGCCAGCAGTGAGGGGACAAATAGCAATCAGCCCCAGCATTTT. Its protein product is CASSEGTNSNQPQHF.

The chain carries TRBV9 and TRBJ1-2, with 8 bases identical to TRBD1. J was trimmed by 1 base and V by 2 bases; bases with no gene match: 4. The CDR3 spans 15 residues. Germline lookup yields CDR1 SGDLS and CDR2 YYNGEE. CDR3 DNA sequence: TGTGCCAGCAGCGTCGACAGGGGTAATAACTATGGCTACACCTTC. Its translation is CASSVDRGNNYGYTF.

This chain connects TRBV7-9 to TRBJ2-1, with D possibly TRBD2 on 6 matching bases. The V and J ends lost 5 bases and 8 bases respectively, with 16 bases between them. Per germline, CDR1 SEHNR and CDR2 FQNEAQ (reference sequence). This CDR3 comprises 14 residues. CDR3 coding DNA: TGTGCCAGCAGCGGGTTGACCGGGGAGGATGAGCAGTTCTTC. It codes for CASSGLTGEDEQFF.

The chain carries TRBV5-1 and TRBJ2-7; D is possibly TRBD1 (6 bases). There are 15 residues in the CDR3. V lost 0 bases, J lost 2 bases, and 12 bases lay in between. The germline CDR1 and CDR2 sequences are SGHRS and YFSETQ. The CDR3: CASSLVDREPYEQYF. For the CDR3, the DNA is TGCGCCAGCAGCTTGGTGGACAGAGAACCCTACGAGCAGTACTTC.

The chain is built from TRBV11-2 and TRBJ2-1; D is possibly TRBD2 (6 bases). CDR3 length equals 13 residues. The V gene's germline CDR1 is SGHAT and CDR2 FQNNGV. V was cut by 4 bases and J by 6 bases, with 10 bases left in between. DNA for the CDR3: TGTGCCAGCAGCTCTTTAGCGGTCAATGAGCAGTTCTTC. Its protein product is CASSSLAVNEQFF.

This clone appeared once. This sequence joins TRBV10-3 and TRBJ1-2; D uncertain. Germline loops: CDR1 ENHRY, CDR2 SYGVKD. The CDR3 has 13 amino acids. With 3 bases removed from V and 0 bases from J, the gap between germline ends came to 5 bases. This CDR3 is CAISDRPNYGYTF. CDR3 nucleotide sequence: TGTGCCATCAGTGACAGACCTAACTATGGCTACACCTTC.

The chain is built from TRBV6-5 and TRBJ1-3, with D unresolved. Germline CDR1 is MNHEY and CDR2 is SVGAGI. Trimming stripped 6 bases from V and 0 bases from J, with 9 bases between. The CDR3 is made up of 14 amino acids. The CDR3 region is CASRTQSSGNTIYF. The CDR3 DNA sequence: TGTGCCAGCAGGACCCAAAGCTCTGGAAACACCATATATTTT.

The chain couples TRBV6-4 to TRBJ2-1; 8 positions agree with TRBD2. Losses at the gene ends were 3 bases for V and 9 bases for J; bases not matched to a gene: 7. The CDR3 consists of 14 residues. Germline CDR1 MRHNA, CDR2 SNTAGT. CDR3 coding DNA: TGTGCCAGCAGTGAGGGACTAGAGGGTGGTGAGCAGTTCTTC. Its protein product is CASSEGLEGGEQFF.

On this clone itself: This sample includes further DNA sequences coding for the same CDR3. This chain uses TRBV9 with TRBJ2-7; TRBD2 matches at 11 bases. The CDR3 loop spans 15 amino acids. Germline trimming cut 2 bases from V and 0 bases from J; bases unmatched to any gene: 1. The germline CDR1 and CDR2 sequences are SGDLS and YYNGEE. The CDR3: CASSVGLAASYEQYF. The CDR3 region has the DNA TGTGCCAGCAGCGTGGGACTAGCGGCCTCCTACGAGCAGTACTTC.

The chain combines TRBV10-3 with TRBJ2-5, with 7 bases lining up with TRBD1. Trimming cost V 4 bases and J 3 bases; bases outside gene matches: 5. The CDR3 covers 14 residues. Germline CDR1 reads ENHRY; CDR2 reads SYGVKD. The CDR3: CAISGRDSKETQYF. The CDR3 DNA reads as TGTGCCATCAGTGGTCGGGACAGTAAAGAGACCCAGTACTTC.

This rearrangement joins TRBV30 to TRBJ2-7, with D perhaps matching TRBD1 (5 bases). V gave up 4 bases and J gave up 0 bases, with 13 bases separating them. The CDR3 contains 14 residues. The V gene's germline CDR1 is GTSNPN and CDR2 SVGIG (reference sequence). The CDR3 protein is CAWTPTGYSYEQYF. The CDR3 nucleotides are TGTGCCTGGACCCCCACAGGATACTCCTACGAGCAGTACTTC.

V gene TRBV7-6 combines with J gene TRBJ1-2, with D unresolved. The germline gives CDR1 SGHVS, CDR2 FNYEAQ. The CDR3 extends over 15 amino acids. V was clipped by 5 bases and J by 4 bases, with 17 bases between them. The CDR3 here is CASSRGEKGFYGYTF. CDR3 nucleotides: TGTGCCAGCAGCCGCGGGGAAAAGGGCTTCTATGGCTACACCTTC.

The chain uses TRBV4-3 and TRBJ2-7; 7 bases are a match to TRBD1. The CDR3 is made up of 17 amino acids. Germline-derived CDR1 and CDR2 are LGHNA and YSLEER. V shed 0 bases and J 3 bases; nucleotides not matched to a gene: 11. CDR3 in DNA: TGCGCCAGCAGCCAAGATCAGCTATCAGGGGGAATCTACGAGCAGTACTTC. Residues: CASSQDQLSGGIYEQYF.

The chain recombines TRBV4-1 with TRBJ1-2, with a tentative D call TRBD1 (5 bases). This CDR3 has 14 amino acids. Germline V gene sequence: CDR1 MGHRA, CDR2 YSYEKL. Between the trimmed V and J ends, which lost 0 bases and 8 bases, there was a span of 13 bases. The CDR3 sequence is CASSQDWGVWGYTF. CDR3 bases: TGCGCCAGCAGCCAAGATTGGGGGGTTTGGGGCTACACCTTC.

The rearrangement uses TRBV4-2 and TRBJ2-7; D remains unclear. The germline CDR1 and CDR2 sequences are LGHNA and YNFKEQ. The V end lost 4 bases, the J end lost 4 bases, and 14 bases lay between the germline ends. CDR3 length: 14 residues. CDR3 sequence reads: CASSPKSGNYEQYF. CDR3 bases: TGTGCCAGCAGCCCCAAGTCGGGCAATTACGAGCAGTACTTC.

The V and J genes are TRBV19 and TRBJ2-7; weak D call: TRBD1 (8 bases). V shed 4 bases and J shed 2 bases, with 12 bases lying between them. Germline CDR1 LNHDA, CDR2 SQIVND (reference sequence). The length of the CDR3 is 14 residues. The CDR3 reads CASSTTGGAYEQYF. In nucleotides, the CDR3 is TGTGCCAGTAGTACTACAGGGGGGGCCTACGAGCAGTACTTC.

V is TRBV5-6 and J is TRBJ1-2; perhaps TRBD1 as D (6 bases). Germline loops: CDR1 SGHDT, CDR2 YYEEEE. This CDR3 contains 14 residues. Trimming pared 6 bases from V and 4 bases from J, leaving 16 bases between. The CDR3 reads CASNPYRVGYGYTF. Here the CDR3 DNA reads TGTGCCAGCAACCCTTACAGGGTGGGCTATGGCTACACCTTC.